One and the same sample provided the 6 T cell receptor beta chains below, sequenced in a study of shared clonotypes between healthy human individuals (dated by TCRdb to about 2020). To prepare the library, the immunoSEQ multiplex PCR assay was applied. TCRdb mirrors the immuneACCESS table, restricted to in-frame sequences. Some clones are absent from its copies; in checked studies, under half trace to an unresolved V gene, and the reason for the others is unknown. The sample table lists about 1.5 million clones, more than 95% of them with a count of one. Approximately 1% of the sample is in the top ten clones. The sequencing input was naive CD4+ T cells sorted from blood. The intended sense of this specimen's cell subset or site label: CD45RA+ positively selected. The receptors stem from a man younger than 40 in good health.

The rearrangement links TRBV27 to TRBJ2-3; TRBD2 aligns across 10 bases. The CDR3 extends over 20 amino acids. CDR1 MNHEY and CDR2 SMNVEV come from the germline V gene (reference sequence). V shed 2 bases and J 0 bases; nucleotides not matched to a gene: 14. The CDR3 protein is CASSLRMTSGHRTSTDTQYF. CDR3 coding DNA: TGTGCCAGCAGTTTACGGATGACTAGCGGGCACCGAACTAGCACAGATACGCAGTATTTT.

This rearrangement joins TRBV4-1 to TRBJ1-5; D remains unclear. The CDR3 extends over 17 amino acids. Germline V gene lookup returns CDR1 MGHRA and CDR2 YSYEKL. The ends were cut back, 2 bases at V and 3 bases at J, with 17 bases in the middle. The CDR3 sequence is CASSQYIAGGSNQPQHF. The CDR3 nucleotides are TGCGCCAGCAGCCAATACATTGCGGGAGGGTCCAATCAGCCCCAGCATTTT.

The chain has TRBV28 and TRBJ2-1; TRBD2 matches 8 bases. From germline, CDR1 is MDHEN and CDR2 SYDVKM. J lost 7 bases, V lost 6 bases, and 11 bases had no gene match. This CDR3 is 15 amino acids long. This CDR3 reads CASRRAGVVGNEQFF. CDR3 in DNA: TGTGCCAGCAGACGAGCGGGAGTGGTTGGTAATGAGCAGTTCTTC.

J is TRBJ2-7 and V is TRBV6-6; D perhaps matches TRBD2 (6 bases). The CDR3 has 16 amino acids. V was trimmed by 2 bases and J by 1 base, leaving 15 bases between them. Looked up from germline, CDR1 is MNHNY and CDR2 is SVGAGI (reference sequence). The CDR3 nucleotides are TGTGCCAGCAGTTACGAACCGACTAGACCATCCTACGAGCAGTACTTC. It specifies CASSYEPTRPSYEQYF.

This chain links TRBV7-9 with TRBJ2-1; TRBD1 might be the D (6 bases). The length of the CDR3 is 16 residues. Germline loops: CDR1 SEHNR, CDR2 FQNEAQ (reference sequence). Trimming took 0 bases from V and 7 from J, leaving 16 bases between them. The CDR3 sequence: CASSLALRGQGNEQFF. The CDR3 coding sequence is TGTGCCAGCAGCTTAGCTCTCCGGGGCCAGGGGAATGAGCAGTTCTTC.

The rearrangement uses TRBV7-2 and TRBJ2-6, with a possible D match to TRBD1 (5 bases). The germline V gene encodes CDR1 SGHTA and CDR2 FQGNSA. Trimming pared 7 bases from V and 2 bases from J, leaving 15 bases between. This CDR3 spans 16 amino acids. For the CDR3, the DNA is TGTGCCAGCACTTACCTAACAGGCGCTGGGGCCAACGTCCTGACTTTC. Translated, it gives CASTYLTGAGANVLTF. Drawing the rest from reference TRBV7-2 and TRBJ2-6, the complete variable domain is GAGVSQSPSNKVTEKGKDVELRCDPISGHTALYWYRQSLGQGLEFLIYFQGNSAPDKSGLPSDRFSAERTGGSVSTLTIQRTQQEDSAVYLCASTYLTGAGANVLTFGAGSRLTVL.